This T cell receptor beta chain came from a study of blood T cell repertoires in COVID-19. Study information: PBMCs, B-cell-depleted T cells, or T cells were the source of the cDNA or gDNA that made up the material.

The method was immunoSEQ multiplex PCR; TCRdb's version includes in-frame clones alone and lacks a portion of them. The sample lists approximately 7,600 clones, over 80% occurring once. The CDR3 is 14 amino acids. V lost 3 bases, J lost 10 bases, and 18 bases lay in between. Germline values: CDR1 MNHNS, CDR2 SASEGT. This chain uses TRBV6-1 with TRBJ1-2; D might be TRBD1 (5 bases). This TCR derives from a human donor in a cohort sampled during active COVID-19. Sequenced: peripheral blood. CDR3 amino acids: CASSEEGPPTAYTF. DNA for the CDR3: TGTGCCAGCAGTGAGGAGGGACCGCCTACTGCCTACACCTTC.